The 21 T cell receptor beta chains listed next were all sequenced from one sample in a study of cytomegalovirus exposure and HLA in healthy donors. PCR used 60 Vbeta primers and 13 Jbeta primers. The method was immunoSEQ multiplex PCR; TCRdb's version includes in-frame clones alone and lacks a portion of them. The table includes about 200,000 clones, 75% to 90% detected once. Specimen: PBMCs. The receptors come from a woman aged 30 to 39 in good health and CMV-seronegative.

The chain combines TRBV11-2 with TRBJ2-5, with D possibly being TRBD1 (6 bases). The CDR3 covers 12 residues. CDR1 SGHAT and CDR2 FQNNGV come from the germline V gene. Trimming took off 5 bases at V and 5 bases at J, with 9 bases between the two ends. The CDR3 DNA sequence: TGTGCCAGCAGCCGTCAGGGGGAGACCCAGTACTTC. Translation gives CASSRQGETQYF.

The rearrangement joins TRBV4-1 to TRBJ2-7; 10 nucleotides line up with TRBD1. The V and J ends lost 3 bases and 9 bases, in that order; junction bases with no gene match: 11. Looked up from germline, CDR1 is MGHRA and CDR2 is YSYEKL. The CDR3 extends over 15 amino acids. The CDR3 DNA follows: TGCGCCAGCAGCCACCCCGGGACAGGGGTGTTGGTGCAGTACTTC. As protein: CASSHPGTGVLVQYF.

The chain couples TRBV28 to TRBJ2-3, with a possible D match to TRBD2 (7 bases). The CDR3 covers 14 residues. From germline, CDR1 is MDHEN and CDR2 SYDVKM. V was trimmed by 7 bases and J by 4 bases, leaving 15 bases between them. CDR3 amino acids: CASKGGMISDTQYF. Here the CDR3 DNA reads TGTGCCAGCAAGGGGGGGATGATCTCAGATACGCAGTATTTT.

The chain is built from TRBV27 and TRBJ2-7; TRBD1 aligns across 9 bases. Germline V CDR1 and CDR2: MNHEY, SMNVEV (reference sequence). J gave up 5 bases and V 1 base, and 12 bases lay outside the gene matches. The CDR3 has 17 amino acids. The CDR3 spells CASSLLGGQGLSHEQYF. Written as DNA, the CDR3 is TGTGCCAGCAGTTTATTGGGCGGACAGGGGCTTTCTCACGAGCAGTACTTC.

The J gene is TRBJ2-2, the V gene TRBV30; 12 positions agree with TRBD2. V was pared by 5 bases and J by 5 bases, with 3 bases of the junction left unmatched. The germline gives CDR1 GTSNPN, CDR2 SVGIG (reference sequence). The CDR3 length is 14 residues. The CDR3 DNA follows: TGTGCCTGGGGACTAGCGGGGAGGACCGGGGAGCTGTTTTTT. This codes for CAWGLAGRTGELFF.

J is TRBJ2-1 and V is TRBV5-1, with D perhaps matching TRBD2 (6 bases). Trimming shortened V by 0 bases and J by 7 bases, and 11 bases separated the two germline ends. The CDR3 has 14 residues. The germline V gene encodes CDR1 SGHRS and CDR2 YFSETQ. The CDR3 here is CASSLGGDGNEQFF. The DNA of the CDR3 is TGCGCCAGCAGCTTGGGCGGGGACGGTAATGAGCAGTTCTTC.

Comment on this clone: Within the sample, other DNA sequences also encode this same CDR3. The chain combines TRBV5-1 with TRBJ2-7; weak D call: TRBD1 (7 bases). This CDR3 has 14 residues. The germline V gene encodes CDR1 SGHRS and CDR2 YFSETQ. Trimming stripped 0 bases from V and 3 bases from J, with 10 bases between. The CDR3, as DNA: TGCGCCAGCAGCTTGGGGCAGGGGGGCTACGAGCAGTACTTC. Translation gives CASSLGQGGYEQYF.

The chain joins TRBV5-1 to TRBJ1-1; 7 bases map to TRBD1. Germline V gene sequence: CDR1 SGHRS, CDR2 YFSETQ. The V segment lost 3 bases and the J segment 0 bases; nucleotides outside the gene matches: 5. The CDR3 is 15 residues long. The CDR3 protein is CASSSGTVMNTEAFF. The CDR3 nucleotides are TGCGCCAGCAGCTCGGGGACAGTCATGAACACTGAAGCTTTCTTT.

A few counts support this clone. This chain uses TRBV28 with TRBJ2-1; tentative D call: TRBD2 (6 bases). CDR1 and CDR2 (germline): MDHEN, SYDVKM. The V and J ends lost 5 bases and 3 bases respectively, with 20 bases between them. This CDR3 has 17 residues. CDR3: CASSPPGLARDYNEQFF. CDR3 nucleotides: TGTGCCAGCAGTCCTCCCGGGCTAGCGCGAGACTACAATGAGCAGTTCTTC.

J is TRBJ2-2 and V is TRBV10-3; D perhaps matches TRBD2 (6 bases). This CDR3 contains 18 residues. The germline gives CDR1 ENHRY, CDR2 SYGVKD. V was clipped by 0 bases and J by 5 bases, with 19 bases between them. CDR3 sequence reads: CAISESIRPTAGTGELFF. The CDR3 coding sequence is TGTGCCATCAGTGAGTCGATCCGGCCTACGGCGGGGACCGGGGAGCTGTTTTTT.

The chain links TRBV6-4 to TRBJ1-1; the D is unclear. The germline V gene has CDR1 MRHNA and CDR2 SNTAGT. This CDR3 is 13 amino acids long. V dropped 6 bases and J dropped 3 bases, with 11 bases sitting between them. DNA of the CDR3: TGTGCCAGCAGACAGTTACCTGACACTGAAGCTTTCTTT. Translating it yields CASRQLPDTEAFF.

The J gene is TRBJ2-1, the V gene TRBV11-2; 8 bases agree with TRBD2. This CDR3 contains 15 residues. Germline V gene sequence: CDR1 SGHAT, CDR2 FQNNGV. V shed 6 bases and J 3 bases; nucleotides not matched to a gene: 7. The CDR3 is CASSSRGGLYNEQFF. As DNA, the CDR3 is TGTGCCAGCAGTTCCCGGGGGGGCCTCTACAATGAGCAGTTCTTC.

The chain joins TRBV4-2 to TRBJ2-5; D perhaps matches TRBD1 (6 bases). Trimming pared 1 base from V and 1 base from J, leaving 16 bases between. The CDR3 totals 17 residues. Germline CDR1 LGHNA, CDR2 YNFKEQ. Here the CDR3 DNA reads TGTGCCAGCAGCCAAGGGTCGGCAGGGGACACCCAAGAGACCCAGTACTTC. This translates into CASSQGSAGDTQETQYF.

The rearrangement links TRBV28 to TRBJ1-1; 7 nucleotides agree with TRBD1. There are 15 residues in the CDR3. V shed 4 bases and J 2 bases; nucleotides not matched to a gene: 7. CDR1 and CDR2 from the germline V gene are MDHEN and SYDVKM. CDR3 nucleotide sequence: TGTGCCAGCAGTTCATACAGGGGCGGTAACACTGAAGCTTTCTTT. It codes for CASSSYRGGNTEAFF.

This chain uses TRBV11-3 with TRBJ2-3; possible D gene TRBD1, 6 bases. Trimming removed 3 bases from V and 0 bases from J, with 7 bases in between. The length of the CDR3 is 14 residues. Germline CDR1 is SGHNT and CDR2 is YENEEA. Here the CDR3 DNA reads TGTGCCAGCAGCTTGGGGGCAAGCACAGATACGCAGTATTTT. Encoded protein: CASSLGASTDTQYF.

This chain connects TRBV5-8 to TRBJ2-3, with D perhaps matching TRBD1 (6 bases). Deletions cut 1 base from V and 4 bases from J, with 16 bases between. From germline, CDR1 is SGHTS and CDR2 YDEGEE. The CDR3 covers 16 residues. CDR3 bases: TGTGCCAGCAGCTTGTCTGGCCGGGCAGGGGCAGATACGCAGTATTTT. Its protein is CASSLSGRAGADTQYF.

The chain has TRBV6-1 and TRBJ1-2, with D possibly being TRBD1 (6 bases). The V gene lost 4 bases and the J gene lost 2 bases, with 8 bases spanning the gap. The germline gives CDR1 MNHNS, CDR2 SASEGT. This CDR3 is 13 amino acids long. The CDR3 here is CASSGTANYGYTF. Here the CDR3 DNA reads TGTGCCAGCAGTGGGACAGCGAACTATGGCTACACCTTC.

This clone was detected only a few times. This rearrangement joins TRBV2 to TRBJ2-1; 9 nucleotides match TRBD1. Germline CDR1 and CDR2: SNHLY and FYNNEI. The CDR3 consists of 14 residues. V gave up 3 bases and J gave up 9 bases; unmatched junction bases: 6. The CDR3 DNA sequence: TGTGCCAGCAGTGACTACAGGGGGCAAAGTGAGCAGTTCTTC. This codes for CASSDYRGQSEQFF.

This clone was observed a single time. The gene calls are TRBV2 and TRBJ2-1, with 13 positions matching TRBD2. CDR3 length: 15 amino acids. V shed 7 bases and J 2 bases; nucleotides not matched to a gene: 2. Germline CDR1 SNHLY, CDR2 FYNNEI. The CDR3, as DNA: TGTGCCAGCATGACTAGCGGGAGGCCCTACAATGAGCAGTTCTTC. Translating it yields CASMTSGRPYNEQFF. Together with reference TRBV2 and TRBJ2-1, the CDR3 gives the full variable domain: EPEVTQTPSHQVTQMGQEVILRCVPISNHLYFYWYRQILGQKVEFLVSFYNNEISEKSEIFDDQFSVERPDGSNFTLKIRSTKLEDSAMYFCASMTSGRPYNEQFFGPGTRLTVL.

The chain is built from TRBV27 and TRBJ1-1; the match to TRBD1 covers 10 bases. Germline values: CDR1 MNHEY, CDR2 SMNVEV (reference sequence). The CDR3 totals 13 residues. V was clipped by 5 bases and J by 4 bases; unmatched bases: 1. CDR3 residues: CASSRDRGTEAFF. The CDR3 DNA reads TGTGCCAGCAGTAGGGACAGGGGCACTGAAGCTTTCTTT.

V is TRBV27 and J is TRBJ2-1; 10 bases match TRBD1. Germline trimming cut 5 bases from V and 2 bases from J; bases unmatched to any gene: 9. The length of the CDR3 is 17 residues. In germline, CDR1 is MNHEY, CDR2 SMNVEV (reference sequence). CDR3 loop: CASSPQTGGTTYNEQFF. In nucleotides, the CDR3 is TGTGCCAGCAGTCCTCAGACAGGGGGCACGACCTACAATGAGCAGTTCTTC.